The rows below give T cell receptor beta chains drawn from one sample of a study of T cell repertoires in cytomegalovirus infection. In TCRdb, the reads were re-called with MiXCR into one record per CDR3 protein. The repertoire includes roughly 600,000 distinct CDR3 sequences, 20% to 25% of them detected once, and roughly 8% sits in the top ten. Material for sequencing was CD8+ T cells from PBMCs. The receptors were gathered from a human donor in good health (CMV status not recorded). Some clones in this sample may be carry-over from other donors' samples. Both conserved end residues are part of each CDR3. Fields, in order: J gene, clone size, D gene, V gene, CDR3 protein, CDR3 DNA. A D gene is named only where the DNA matches it firmly. Expanded clones are given a class, and other clones once, few, many or no size at all.

J: TRBJ1-6; size: -; D: -; V: TRBV19; CDR3: CASNDSPNSPLHF; DNA: TGTGCCAGTAACGACAGCCCTAATTCACCCCTCCACTTT
J: TRBJ1-5; size: -; D: -; V: TRBV6-6; CDR3: CAIGGPWPQHF; DNA: TGTGCCATCGGGGGCCCTTGGCCCCAGCATTTT
J: TRBJ2-1; size: many; D: -; V: TRBV7-2; CDR3: CASSKLNSYNEQFF; DNA: TGTGCCAGCAGCAAGCTGAACTCCTACAATGAGCAGTTCTTC
J: TRBJ1-1; size: -; D: TRBD1; V: TRBV10-3; CDR3: CAISDYRGPDTEAFF; DNA: TGTGCCATCAGTGACTACAGGGGGCCGGACACTGAAGCTTTCTTT
J: TRBJ2-5; size: -; D: -; V: TRBV6-2/TRBV6-3; CDR3: CASSYSMQTQYF; DNA: TGTGCCAGCAGTTACTCGATGCAGACCCAGTACTTC
J: TRBJ2-7; size: once; D: -; V: TRBV29-1; CDR3: CSGRDRSYEQYF; DNA: TGCAGCGGACGCGACAGATCCTACGAGCAGTACTTC
J: TRBJ1-5; size: many; D: -; V: TRBV7-9; CDR3: CASSFDGYSNQPQHF; DNA: TGTGCCAGCAGCTTCGACGGCTATAGCAATCAGCCCCAGCATTTT
J: TRBJ1-1; size: many; D: TRBD1; V: TRBV7-6; CDR3: CASSDRAGGTEAFF; DNA: TGTGCCAGCAGTGACAGGGCGGGGGGAACTGAAGCTTTCTTT
J: TRBJ2-5; size: -; D: -; V: TRBV10-3; CDR3: CACGTPGETQYF; DNA: TGTGCCTGCGGGACACCAGGGGAGACCCAGTACTTC
J: TRBJ2-1; size: -; D: -; V: TRBV2; CDR3: CASRPTGSRLYNEQFF; DNA: TGTGCCAGCAGGCCCACAGGGAGCCGACTTTACAATGAGCAGTTCTTC
J: TRBJ2-3; size: few; D: -; V: TRBV10-3; CDR3: CAISESHGGTDTQYF; DNA: TGTGCCATCAGTGAGTCCCACGGGGGCACAGATACGCAGTATTTT
J: TRBJ2-7; size: once; D: TRBD1; V: TRBV5-1; CDR3: CASKDRDFADLDEQYF; DNA: TGCGCCAGCAAGGACAGGGACTTTGCAGACTTGGACGAGCAGTACTTC
J: TRBJ2-5; size: many; D: TRBD2; V: TRBV12-3/TRBV12-4; CDR3: CASSLLAGEGETQYF; DNA: TGTGCCAGCAGCTTACTAGCGGGGGAGGGAGAGACCCAGTACTTC
J: TRBJ2-3; size: many; D: -; V: TRBV7-9; CDR3: CASSLAYRPTSTDTQYF; DNA: TGTGCCAGCAGCTTAGCGTACCGGCCTACATCGACAGATACGCAGTATTTT
J: TRBJ2-1; size: many; D: -; V: TRBV7-8; CDR3: CASSLKAGGAMNEQFF; DNA: TGTGCCAGCAGCTTAAAGGCAGGGGGGGCTATGAATGAGCAGTTCTTC
J: TRBJ2-1; size: few; D: -; V: TRBV6-6; CDR3: CATVMRDSKYFNEQFF; DNA: TGTGCCACTGTGATGAGGGACTCCAAATACTTCAATGAGCAGTTCTTC
J: TRBJ1-5; size: -; D: -; V: TRBV6-5; CDR3: CASSAGPGGDQPQHF; DNA: TGTGCCAGCAGCGCGGGCCCGGGAGGAGATCAGCCCCAGCATTTT
J: TRBJ1-2; size: -; D: -; V: TRBV14; CDR3: CASSQQGGPYGYTF; DNA: TGTGCCAGCAGCCAGCAGGGAGGGCCTTATGGCTACACCTTC
J: TRBJ2-1; size: -; D: TRBD2; V: TRBV25-1; CDR3: CASRLAGSKNEQFF; DNA: TGTGCCAGCCGACTAGCGGGGTCGAAGAATGAGCAGTTCTTC
J: TRBJ2-2; size: -; D: -; V: TRBV7-7; CDR3: CASTDGSGELFF; DNA: TGTGCTAGCACCGATGGGTCCGGGGAGCTGTTTTTT
J: TRBJ1-2; size: many; D: -; V: TRBV12-3/TRBV12-4; CDR3: CASSLGRYGYTF; DNA: TGTGCCAGCAGTTTAGGGCGGTATGGCTACACCTTC
J: TRBJ2-1; size: -; D: TRBD2; V: TRBV7-8; CDR3: CASSPGEGEFF; DNA: TGTGCCAGCAGCCCTGGGGAGGGTGAGTTCTTC
J: TRBJ2-7; size: few; D: TRBD1; V: TRBV14; CDR3: CASSQSGQGYEQYF; DNA: TGTGCCAGCAGCCAAAGTGGACAGGGCTACGAGCAGTACTTC
J: TRBJ2-5; size: -; D: -; V: TRBV20-1; CDR3: CSASRTVKTQYF; DNA: TGCAGTGCTAGTAGAACCGTAAAGACCCAGTACTTC
J: TRBJ2-2; size: few; D: -; V: TRBV27; CDR3: CASSFGSGLNTGELFF; DNA: TGTGCCAGCAGTTTCGGGAGTGGCCTGAACACCGGGGAGCTGTTTTTT
J: TRBJ2-1; size: many; D: -; V: TRBV7-6; CDR3: CASSLGLSPYNEQFF; DNA: TGTGCCAGCAGCCTGGGACTTAGTCCCTACAATGAGCAGTTCTTC
J: TRBJ2-5; size: -; D: TRBD2; V: TRBV6-5; CDR3: CASSYYGRGTLQETQYF; DNA: TGTGCCAGCAGTTACTATGGGCGGGGGACCCTCCAAGAGACCCAGTACTTC
J: TRBJ2-6; size: few; D: TRBD1; V: TRBV2; CDR3: CANVGQLSSGANVLTF; DNA: TGTGCCAACGTGGGACAGTTGAGCTCTGGGGCCAACGTCCTGACTTTC
J: TRBJ2-5; size: few; D: TRBD2; V: TRBV7-9; CDR3: CASSIPARDYQETQYF; DNA: TGTGCCAGCAGCATCCCCGCGCGGGACTATCAAGAGACCCAGTACTTC
J: TRBJ1-3; size: many; D: -; V: TRBV7-6; CDR3: CASSLWTVSSGNTIYF; DNA: TGTGCCAGCAGCCTTTGGACGGTGAGCTCTGGAAACACCATATATTTT
J: TRBJ2-7; size: many; D: -; V: TRBV11-1; CDR3: CASSAGPFGSGGYEQYF; DNA: TGTGCCAGCAGCGCAGGCCCCTTCGGTTCCGGTGGCTACGAGCAGTACTTC
J: TRBJ1-1; size: -; D: TRBD1; V: TRBV15; CDR3: CATSGFGDRLGAFF; DNA: TGTGCCACCAGCGGCTTTGGGGACAGGCTGGGCGCTTTCTTT
J: TRBJ2-2; size: -; D: TRBD1; V: TRBV12-3/TRBV12-4; CDR3: CANRDRVTGELFF; DNA: TGTGCCAACCGGGACAGAGTCACCGGGGAGCTGTTTTTT
J: TRBJ2-1; size: few; D: -; V: TRBV2; CDR3: CASVGQLNEQFF; DNA: TGTGCCAGCGTCGGGCAGCTCAATGAGCAGTTCTTC
J: TRBJ1-1; size: many; D: TRBD1; V: TRBV7-2; CDR3: CASSLGTGSRTEAFF; DNA: TGTGCCAGCAGCTTAGGGACAGGGAGTCGGACTGAAGCTTTCTTT
J: TRBJ2-7; size: -; D: TRBD1; V: TRBV20-1; CDR3: CSAWTGAYEQYF; DNA: TGCAGTGCATGGACAGGGGCGTACGAGCAGTACTTC
J: TRBJ1-2; size: many; D: -; V: TRBV28; CDR3: CASSYSRGYTF; DNA: TGTGCCAGCAGTTACTCCCGGGGCTACACCTTC
J: TRBJ1-2; size: many; D: -; V: TRBV7-9; CDR3: CASSLAERVYTF; DNA: TGTGCCAGCAGCCTGGCAGAAAGGGTATACACCTTC
J: TRBJ2-2; size: -; D: -; V: TRBV6-1; CDR3: CASSEEDGQITNTGELFF; DNA: TGTGCCAGCAGTGAAGAAGACGGCCAGATAACGAACACCGGGGAGCTGTTTTTT
J: TRBJ2-5; size: -; D: TRBD2; V: TRBV20-1; CDR3: CSARDLAGGDGETQYF; DNA: TGCAGTGCTAGAGACCTAGCGGGGGGGGATGGAGAGACCCAGTACTTC
J: TRBJ2-7; size: -; D: TRBD1; V: TRBV7-9; CDR3: CASSGPGQGILEQYF; DNA: TGTGCCAGCAGCGGTCCGGGACAGGGAATCCTCGAGCAGTACTTC
J: TRBJ2-3; size: -; D: TRBD2; V: TRBV28; CDR3: CVSSPRGGAAWDTQYF; DNA: TGTGTCAGCAGCCCTCGGGGGGGAGCTGCGTGGGATACGCAGTATTTT
J: TRBJ2-5; size: many; D: -; V: TRBV7-6; CDR3: CASSLANQETQYF; DNA: TGTGCCAGCAGCTTAGCAAACCAAGAGACCCAGTACTTC
J: TRBJ2-7; size: many; D: -; V: TRBV6-1; CDR3: CASSEGSGASYEQYF; DNA: TGTGCCAGCAGTGAAGGGTCTGGGGCATCCTACGAGCAGTACTTC
J: TRBJ2-1; size: many; D: -; V: TRBV11-2; CDR3: CASSPRQAGLSNEQFF; DNA: TGTGCCAGCAGCCCGCGACAGGCCGGTCTATCCAATGAGCAGTTCTTC
J: TRBJ1-2; size: few; D: -; V: TRBV14; CDR3: CASSQGGIYGYTF; DNA: TGTGCCAGCAGCCAAGGGGGCATCTATGGCTACACCTTC
J: TRBJ2-1; size: -; D: TRBD2; V: TRBV6-2/TRBV6-3; CDR3: CASSQPLAGLPYNEQFF; DNA: TGTGCCAGCAGTCAGCCGCTAGCGGGGCTACCCTACAATGAGCAGTTCTTC
J: TRBJ2-3; size: -; D: -; V: TRBV12-3/TRBV12-4; CDR3: CASSFVGLLAQYF; DNA: TGTGCCAGCAGTTTCGTAGGACTCCTGGCGCAGTATTTT
J: TRBJ1-1; size: few; D: -; V: TRBV29-1; CDR3: CSVFQGSPEAFF; DNA: TGCAGCGTTTTCCAGGGCTCTCCCGAAGCTTTCTTT
J: TRBJ2-7; size: few; D: -; V: TRBV18; CDR3: CASSPRGTGPYEQYF; DNA: TGTGCCAGCTCACCCCGGGGGACTGGTCCCTACGAGCAGTACTTC
J: TRBJ1-1; size: many; D: -; V: TRBV6-6; CDR3: CASSIADSHTEAFF; DNA: TGTGCCAGCAGTATTGCGGACAGCCACACTGAAGCTTTCTTT